The next 24 T cell receptor beta chains were all read from a single sample in a study of T cell changes during pregnancy in multiple sclerosis. TCRdb's copy holds only in-frame clones and misses some; the assay was immunoSEQ multiplex PCR. The top ten hold approximately 0.7% of the sample, which has around 29,000 clones, approximately 92% seen once. Here the sequenced sample was CD4+ T cells from peripheral blood mononuclear cells, taken in the first trimester of pregnancy. All receptors come from a female donor with multiple sclerosis, enrolled in a pregnancy study.

The rearrangement uses TRBV9 and TRBJ2-3; 9 nucleotides align to TRBD2. This CDR3 is 18 amino acids long. CDR1 is SGDLS and CDR2 is YYNGEE in the germline V gene. V lost 2 bases and J lost 0; bases outside the gene matches: 10. CDR3: CASSVMSGGRASTDTQYF. CDR3 DNA sequence: TGTGCCAGCAGCGTTATGAGCGGGGGGAGAGCTAGCACAGATACGCAGTATTTT.

This rearrangement joins TRBV9 to TRBJ1-3; TRBD1 is a possible D gene (6 bases). V was clipped by 0 bases and J by 0 bases, with 19 bases between them. Per germline, CDR1 SGDLS and CDR2 YYNGEE. The CDR3 covers 19 residues. The CDR3 spells CASSVATPTGIHSGNTIYF. CDR3 coding DNA: TGTGCCAGCAGCGTAGCTACCCCTACAGGGATCCACTCTGGAAACACCATATATTTT.

The chain carries TRBV30 and TRBJ1-2; maybe TRBD1 (6 bases). V was clipped by 2 bases and J by 1 base, with 20 bases between them. The CDR3 has 17 residues. CDR1 GTSNPN and CDR2 SVGIG come from the germline V gene (reference sequence). For the CDR3, the DNA is TGTGCCTGGAGTCTAAGGTGGGGGCCGACCCTTAACTATGGCTACACCTTC. Residues: CAWSLRWGPTLNYGYTF.

The chain joins TRBV15 to TRBJ1-3; perhaps TRBD1 as D (5 bases). The germline gives CDR1 LNHNV, CDR2 YYDKDF (reference sequence). This CDR3 spans 15 amino acids. V was shortened by 2 bases and J by 2 bases, with 10 bases between the two germline ends. The CDR3 DNA follows: TGTGCCACCAGCAGACGTCAGGGAACTGGAAACACCATATATTTT. Its protein is CATSRRQGTGNTIYF. The full variable domain, in which reference TRBV15 and TRBJ1-3 provide the parts outside the CDR3, is DAMVIQNPRYQVTQFGKPVTLSCSQTLNHNVMYWYQQKSSQAPKLLFHYYDKDFNNEADTPDNFQSRRPNTSFCFLDIRSPGLGDTAMYLCATSRRQGTGNTIYFGEGSWLTVV.

Only a few counts were recorded for this clone. The chain couples TRBV7-9 to TRBJ2-4; 8 bases are a match to TRBD1. In germline, CDR1 is SEHNR, CDR2 FQNEAQ (reference sequence). Unmatched junction bases numbered 7, after V lost 5 bases and J lost 1 base. The CDR3 totals 16 residues. CDR3 bases: TGTGCCAGCAGCAGAGTTGACAGGGGTGCCAAAAACATTCAGTACTTC. It specifies CASSRVDRGAKNIQYF.

This clone was seen a few times. This chain joins TRBV5-1 and TRBJ1-1, with no clear D. Trimming cost V 0 bases and J 3 bases, with 9 bases left between them. The CDR3 extends over 14 amino acids. Germline V CDR1 and CDR2: SGHRS, YFSETQ. In DNA form, the CDR3 reads TGCGCCAGCAGCTTGGCCGTCGGGGACACTGAAGCTTTCTTT. As protein: CASSLAVGDTEAFF.

The rearrangement uses TRBV15 and TRBJ1-5, with TRBD1 identical over 11 bases. The CDR3 has 16 amino acids. The trim removed 3 bases at V and 1 base at J, leaving 2 bases unmatched. CDR1 is LNHNV, CDR2 YYDKDF, per germline (reference sequence). As DNA, the CDR3 is TGTGCCACCAGCAGCCGGGACAGGGGGAGCAATCAGCCCCAGCATTTT. Translation: CATSSRDRGSNQPQHF.

This clone was detected a few times. The genes are TRBV5-1 and TRBJ2-3, with D maybe TRBD2 (5 bases). Looked up from germline, CDR1 is SGHRS and CDR2 is YFSETQ. CDR3 size: 14 residues. Trimming took off 5 bases at V and 2 bases at J, with 12 bases between the two ends. The CDR3 sequence: CASRRGINTDTQYF. The CDR3 DNA reads TGCGCCAGCAGGCGAGGGATTAACACAGATACGCAGTATTTT. Full variable domain (rest looked up from reference TRBV5-1 and TRBJ2-3): KAGVTQTPRYLIKTRGQQVTLSCSPISGHRSVSWYQQTPGQGLQFLFEYFSETQRNKGNFPGRFSGRQFSNSRSEMNVSTLELGDSALYLCASRRGINTDTQYFGPGTRLTVL.

The rearrangement links TRBV28 to TRBJ1-5; D is possibly TRBD1 (5 bases). CDR1 is MDHEN, CDR2 SYDVKM, per germline. This CDR3 is built from 14 residues. V was clipped by 4 bases and J by 3 bases, with 10 bases between them. This CDR3 is CASSSTGYNQPQHF. The CDR3 bases are TGTGCCAGCAGTTCTACAGGTTACAATCAGCCCCAGCATTTT. Full variable domain (remainder filled in from reference TRBV28 and TRBJ1-5): DVKVTQSSRYLVKRTGEKVFLECVQDMDHENMFWYRQDPGLGLRLIYFSYDVKMKEKGDIPEGYSVSREKKERFSLILESASTNQTSMYLCASSSTGYNQPQHFGDGTRLSIL.

The chain recombines TRBV15 with TRBJ2-5, with TRBD2 as a possible D gene (6 bases). Germline lookup yields CDR1 LNHNV and CDR2 YYDKDF (reference sequence). V was trimmed by 3 bases and J by 4 bases, leaving 9 bases between them. The length of the CDR3 is 13 residues. The CDR3 DNA reads TGTGCCACCAGCAGCCTGGGGGGAGAGACCCAGTACTTC. Translation: CATSSLGGETQYF. Full variable domain (missing parts from reference TRBV15 and TRBJ2-5): DAMVIQNPRYQVTQFGKPVTLSCSQTLNHNVMYWYQQKSSQAPKLLFHYYDKDFNNEADTPDNFQSRRPNTSFCFLDIRSPGLGDTAMYLCATSSLGGETQYFGPGTRLLVL.

In this sample, this clone turned up once. The chain carries TRBV6-1 and TRBJ1-1; D uncertain. Deletions cut 7 bases from V and 6 bases from J, with 18 bases between. This CDR3 region has 14 residues. CDR1 is MNHNS, CDR2 SASEGT, per germline. The CDR3, as DNA: TGTGCCAGCACTTTTGGGAGCTCTGGGGCTGAAGCTTTCTTT. This codes for CASTFGSSGAEAFF.

The chain recombines TRBV30 with TRBJ1-5, with 10 bases matching TRBD1. The CDR3 runs to 13 residues. J gave up 7 bases and V 7 bases, and 7 bases lay outside the gene matches. The V gene's germline CDR1 is GTSNPN and CDR2 SVGIG (reference sequence). The CDR3, as DNA: TGTGCCTACTCCGGGACAGGGGACCAGCCCCAGCATTTT. It encodes CAYSGTGDQPQHF.

V is TRBV2 and J is TRBJ1-2; 8 bases line up with TRBD1. J gave up 13 bases and V 5 bases, and 9 bases lay outside the gene matches. The CDR3 has 12 residues. Germline V gives CDR1 SNHLY, CDR2 FYNNEI. Here the CDR3 reads CASSPDRGLATF. The CDR3 DNA follows: TGTGCCAGCAGTCCTGACAGGGGACTAGCCACCTTC.

This rearrangement joins TRBV2 to TRBJ1-1, with D possibly TRBD1 on 6 matching bases. Deletions cut 0 bases from V and 3 bases from J, with 20 bases between. The CDR3 loop spans 18 amino acids. In germline, CDR1 is SNHLY, CDR2 FYNNEI. Here the CDR3 reads CASSEAEGGSVGDTEAFF. The CDR3 nucleotides are TGTGCCAGCAGTGAAGCGGAAGGGGGATCGGTTGGGGACACTGAAGCTTTCTTT.

This chain joins TRBV5-5 and TRBJ1-5, with TRBD1 matching 7 bases. V shed 4 bases, J shed 2 bases, and the junction held 6 bases outside the gene matches. The CDR3 runs 15 residues. Per the germline V gene, CDR1 is SGHKS and CDR2 is YYEKEE (reference sequence). CDR3 protein: CASSRTGLGNQPQHF. The CDR3 DNA sequence: TGTGCCAGCAGCAGGACAGGTCTCGGCAATCAGCCCCAGCATTTT.

This clone was observed a single time. The V and J genes are TRBV2 and TRBJ2-5; D not resolved. Germline V gene lookup returns CDR1 SNHLY and CDR2 FYNNEI. This CDR3 has 13 residues. Trimming stripped 4 bases from V and 0 bases from J, with 6 bases between. This chain's CDR3 is CASSGEYQETQYF. CDR3 bases: TGTGCCAGCAGTGGCGAGTACCAAGAGACCCAGTACTTC.

V gene TRBV6-1 combines with J gene TRBJ2-5, with a tentative D call TRBD2 (6 bases). The germline V and J ends were trimmed by 7 bases and 1 base, with 16 bases remaining between them. This CDR3 is 15 amino acids long. The germline CDR1 and CDR2 sequences are MNHNS and SASEGT. CDR3: CASTRRAQPQETQYF. CDR3 DNA: TGTGCCAGCACCCGGAGGGCGCAACCCCAAGAGACCCAGTACTTC.

V gene TRBV5-4 combines with J gene TRBJ1-1, with a tentative D call TRBD1 (5 bases). Germline assignment: CDR1 SGHNT and CDR2 YYREEE (reference sequence). The CDR3 spans 15 residues. Trimming took off 4 bases at V and 4 bases at J, with 17 bases between the two ends. The CDR3 bases are TGTGCCAGCAGCACCGAGACAGTTGTTAGCACTGAAGCTTTCTTT. It translates to CASSTETVVSTEAFF.

The chain uses TRBV2 and TRBJ1-5, with D hard to call. Germline lookup yields CDR1 SNHLY and CDR2 FYNNEI. Trimming shortened V by 7 bases and J by 0 bases, and 13 bases separated the two germline ends. There are 15 residues in the CDR3. The CDR3 DNA reads as TGTGCCAGCAATATCGGGTTTAATAGCAATCAGCCCCAGCATTTT. The encoded protein is CASNIGFNSNQPQHF.

This chain joins TRBV6-5 and TRBJ2-5; D perhaps matches TRBD2 (5 bases). Germline V gene data show CDR1 as MNHEY and CDR2 as SVGAGI. Deletions cut 3 bases from V and 4 bases from J, with 15 bases between. This CDR3 region has 15 residues. CDR3 region: CASSYSVGGGETQYF. The CDR3 DNA reads TGTGCCAGCAGTTATTCGGTGGGCGGAGGAGAGACCCAGTACTTC.

V is TRBV19 and J is TRBJ1-2; 7 nucleotides align to TRBD1. Per germline, CDR1 LNHDA and CDR2 SQIVND (reference sequence). V was clipped by 8 bases and J by 7 bases; unmatched bases: 7. There are 12 residues in the CDR3. CDR3 loop: CASSSGGSGYTF. CDR3 DNA sequence: TGTGCCAGTTCATCAGGGGGAAGTGGCTACACCTTC. The full variable domain, rest sourced from reference TRBV19 and TRBJ1-2, is DGGITQSPKYLFRKEGQNVTLSCEQNLNHDAMYWYRQDPGQGLRLIYYSQIVNDFQKGDIAEGYSVSREKKESFPLTVTSAQKNPTAFYLCASSSGGSGYTFGSGTRLTVV.

The chain joins TRBV7-2 to TRBJ2-1; 10 bases align to TRBD2. The germline CDR1 and CDR2 sequences are SGHTA and FQGNSA. The V segment lost 5 bases and the J segment 3 bases; nucleotides outside the gene matches: 1. This CDR3 has 14 residues. CDR3 DNA: TGTGCCAGCAGCCCTAGCGGGGGCTACAATGAGCAGTTCTTC. Translating it yields CASSPSGGYNEQFF.

This sequence joins TRBV29-1 and TRBJ2-3; TRBD1 aligns across 7 bases. The CDR3 covers 12 residues. Germline V gene data show CDR1 as SQVTM and CDR2 as ANQGSEA. The trim removed 7 bases at V and 1 base at J, leaving 2 bases unmatched. The CDR3 loop is CSADRGTDTQYF. CDR3 coding DNA: TGCAGCGCCGACAGGGGCACAGATACGCAGTATTTT.

This clone was seen only once. V is TRBV7-2 and J is TRBJ1-2; D is ambiguous. There are 13 residues in the CDR3. Germline CDR1 SGHTA, CDR2 FQGNSA. V shed 1 base and J shed 4 bases, with 7 bases lying between them. The CDR3 region is CASSLVTAYGYTF. CDR3 coding DNA: TGTGCCAGCAGCTTAGTTACAGCCTATGGCTACACCTTC.